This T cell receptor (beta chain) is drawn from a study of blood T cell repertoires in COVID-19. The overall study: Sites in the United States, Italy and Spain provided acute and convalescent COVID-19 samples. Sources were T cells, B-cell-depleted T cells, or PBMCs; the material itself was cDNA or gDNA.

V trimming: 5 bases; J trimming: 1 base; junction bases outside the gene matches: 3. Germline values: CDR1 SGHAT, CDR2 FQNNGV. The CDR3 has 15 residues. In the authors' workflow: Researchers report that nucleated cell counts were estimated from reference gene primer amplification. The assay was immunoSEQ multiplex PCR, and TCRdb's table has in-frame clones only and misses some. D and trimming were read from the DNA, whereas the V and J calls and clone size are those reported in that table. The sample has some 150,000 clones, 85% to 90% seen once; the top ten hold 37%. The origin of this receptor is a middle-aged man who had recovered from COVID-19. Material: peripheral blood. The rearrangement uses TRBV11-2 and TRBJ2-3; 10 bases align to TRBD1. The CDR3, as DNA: TGTGCCAGCAGCCCCGACAGGGGGCGCACAGATACGCAGTATTTT. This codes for CASSPDRGRTDTQYF.